These 32 T cell receptor beta chains were sequenced from one sample in a study of shared clonotypes between healthy human individuals. TCRdb's copy holds only in-frame clones and misses some; the assay was immunoSEQ multiplex PCR. This sample has hundreds of thousands of clones, with around 79% found just once. Sample: PBMCs. The receptors originated from a middle-aged woman in good health. Some clones in this sample may be carry-over from other donors' samples.

This clone was observed a few times. This rearrangement joins TRBV9 to TRBJ1-4; D may be TRBD1 (5 bases). CDR3 size: 15 residues. The V gene lost 0 bases and the J gene lost 6 bases, with 12 bases spanning the gap. Germline CDR1 reads SGDLS; CDR2 reads YYNGEE. The CDR3, as DNA: TGTGCCAGCAGCGTAGGGGGGGTAAGGGATGAAAAACTGTTTTTT. It translates to CASSVGGVRDEKLFF.

V usage is TRBV19 and J usage is TRBJ2-2, with unresolved D. Looked up from germline, CDR1 is LNHDA and CDR2 is SQIVND (reference sequence). The V end lost 5 bases, the J end lost 6 bases, and 13 bases lay between the germline ends. CDR3 length: 14 residues. The CDR3 here is CASSSATGSGELFF. The CDR3 DNA is TGTGCCAGTAGTTCAGCGACCGGATCCGGGGAGCTGTTTTTT. Full variable domain (outside the CDR3, taken from reference TRBV19 and TRBJ2-2): DGGITQSPKYLFRKEGQNVTLSCEQNLNHDAMYWYRQDPGQGLRLIYYSQIVNDFQKGDIAEGYSVSREKKESFPLTVTSAQKNPTAFYLCASSSATGSGELFFGEGSRLTVL.

The chain has TRBV30 and TRBJ2-1, with 10 bases aligning to TRBD2. Germline trimming cut 2 bases from V and 7 bases from J; bases unmatched to any gene: 14. From germline, CDR1 is GTSNPN and CDR2 SVGIG (reference sequence). CDR3 size: 17 residues. CDR3 DNA sequence: TGTGCCTGGAGTTCAAGAGAGAGGGGACTAGCGCGGAATGAGCAGTTCTTC. Residues: CAWSSRERGLARNEQFF.

In regard to this clone: Different DNA sequences within this sample yield the same CDR3. The chain joins TRBV6-4 to TRBJ2-3; D call uncertain. Germline loops: CDR1 MRHNA, CDR2 SNTAGT. The CDR3 consists of 15 residues. The ends were cut back, 0 bases at V and 0 bases at J, with 7 bases in the middle. CDR3 in DNA: TGTGCCAGCAGTGACTCGGCAGGCAGCACAGATACGCAGTATTTT. Translation: CASSDSAGSTDTQYF.

This clone appeared a few times. The V and J genes are TRBV7-7 and TRBJ2-5; 9 positions match TRBD1. Germline loops: CDR1 SSHAT, CDR2 FNYEAQ (reference sequence). V lost 3 bases, J lost 4 bases, and 6 bases stayed unmatched. This CDR3 comprises 15 residues. CDR3 sequence (DNA): TGTGCCAGCAGCTTCCGGGACAGGGAGCGAGAGACCCAGTACTTC. Its translation: CASSFRDRERETQYF.

The V call is TRBV27, the J call TRBJ2-5; 8 bases match TRBD1. This CDR3 has 17 residues. J lost 5 bases, V lost 4 bases, and 15 bases had no gene match. Germline V lookup: CDR1 MNHEY, CDR2 SMNVEV (reference sequence). The DNA for the CDR3 is TGTGCCAGCAGTTCCGGACCCGCCAGGGGGCGCATGGAGACCCAGTACTTC. Its protein is CASSSGPARGRMETQYF.

The rearrangement uses TRBV28 and TRBJ2-7; no clear D. The CDR3 extends over 16 amino acids. The V gene's germline CDR1 is MDHEN and CDR2 SYDVKM. V shed 2 bases and J shed 5 bases, with 19 bases lying between them. The DNA for the CDR3 is TGTGCCAGCAGTTTACCCCGAGATGTCGGCCCGGACGAGCAGTACTTC. It yields the protein CASSLPRDVGPDEQYF.

V usage is TRBV5-4 and J usage is TRBJ2-5, with TRBD1 matching over 10 bases. V gave up 4 bases and J gave up 2 bases; unmatched junction bases: 2. The germline V gene encodes CDR1 SGHNT and CDR2 YYREEE (reference sequence). CDR3 size: 14 residues. The DNA of the CDR3 is TGTGCCAGCAGCGGACAGGGGGTTCAAGAGACCCAGTACTTC. Translated, it gives CASSGQGVQETQYF.

The chain has TRBV9 and TRBJ2-7; 10 bases fit TRBD1. This CDR3 contains 14 residues. V was pared by 3 bases and J by 5 bases, with 5 bases of the junction left unmatched. The V gene's germline CDR1 is SGDLS and CDR2 YYNGEE. The CDR3 DNA reads TGTGCCAGCAGCGAGTGGGACAGGGGCCACGAGCAGTACTTC. Its protein is CASSEWDRGHEQYF.

The chain has TRBV6-6 and TRBJ1-6; tentative D call: TRBD1 (6 bases). The CDR3 extends over 15 amino acids. CDR1 is MNHNY, CDR2 SVGAGI, per germline (reference sequence). V was pared by 1 base and J by 6 bases, with 10 bases between. This CDR3 is CASSYLTGFNSPLHF. CDR3 DNA sequence: TGTGCCAGCAGTTACTTAACAGGGTTTAATTCACCCCTCCACTTT.

This clone was found once. This chain links TRBV19 with TRBJ1-5; 11 nucleotides match TRBD1. The CDR3 runs 15 residues. V lost 7 bases, J lost 0 bases, and 2 bases stayed unmatched. The germline V gene has CDR1 LNHDA and CDR2 SQIVND (reference sequence). This chain's CDR3 is CASMGTGGSNQPQHF. As DNA, the CDR3 is TGTGCCAGTATGGGGACAGGGGGTAGCAATCAGCCCCAGCATTTT.

This clone appeared a single time. The chain carries TRBV30 and TRBJ2-5; D unclear. The CDR3 length is 14 residues. Germline V lookup: CDR1 GTSNPN, CDR2 SVGIG (reference sequence). Trimming shortened V by 4 bases and J by 4 bases, and 16 bases separated the two germline ends. CDR3 loop: CAWIPYNPGETQYF. CDR3 bases: TGTGCCTGGATCCCCTATAACCCGGGAGAGACCCAGTACTTC.

This chain joins TRBV6-6 and TRBJ1-6; D unresolved. The germline V and J ends were trimmed by 6 bases and 4 bases, with 13 bases remaining between them. This CDR3 has 15 amino acids. Germline V lookup: CDR1 MNHNY, CDR2 SVGAGI (reference sequence). The CDR3 protein is CASSLGGVYNSPLHF. The CDR3 DNA follows: TGTGCCAGCAGCCTCGGCGGTGTTTATAATTCACCCCTCCACTTT.

V gene TRBV14 combines with J gene TRBJ2-2, with D unclear. Trimming took 0 bases from V and 14 from J, leaving 22 bases between them. Germline CDR1 SGHDN, CDR2 FVKESK. This CDR3 is built from 16 residues. For the CDR3, the DNA is TGTGCCAGCAGCCAAGATCCGGCCCACTTTACCGGAGATCTGTTTTTT. Amino acids: CASSQDPAHFTGDLFF.

This chain connects TRBV28 to TRBJ2-3; TRBD2 is a possible D gene (6 bases). CDR1 and CDR2 from the germline V gene are MDHEN and SYDVKM. V was pared by 6 bases and J by 0 bases, with 13 bases between. The CDR3 length is 15 residues. CDR3 sequence reads: CASRGHGSSTDTQYF. CDR3 coding DNA: TGTGCCAGCAGGGGTCACGGGAGTAGCACAGATACGCAGTATTTT.

Comment on this clone: Sequence at one end of the junction differs from germline and may be a read error. The chain is built from TRBV7-7 and TRBJ2-7; 8 nucleotides align to TRBD2. Germline V gene sequence: CDR1 SSHAT, CDR2 FNYEAQ (reference sequence). This CDR3 has 15 amino acids. In nucleotides, the CDR3 is TGTGCTAGCAGCCCCGGGCTAGCGGGCTCCTACGAGCAGTACTTC. Its protein is CASSPGLAGSYEQYF.

As to this clone: This CDR3 is also generated by other DNA sequences in the sample. The chain has TRBV5-1 and TRBJ2-1; 11 bases fit TRBD2. The junction had 5 bases not matched to a gene; V was cut back by 0 bases and J by 6 bases. The V gene's germline CDR1 is SGHRS and CDR2 YFSETQ. There are 16 residues in the CDR3. The CDR3 DNA is TGCGCCAGCAGCTTGGTTGGGACTAGCGGCCTCAATGAGCAGTTCTTC. Translating gives CASSLVGTSGLNEQFF.

This clone has more than one count but fewer than ten. The chain employs TRBV19 and TRBJ1-4; D unresolved. V was pared by 6 bases and J by 7 bases, with 15 bases between. The CDR3 covers 14 residues. The germline V gene encodes CDR1 LNHDA and CDR2 SQIVND (reference sequence). The CDR3 reads CASSSPGIGEKLFF. DNA of the CDR3: TGTGCCAGTAGCTCCCCTGGGATCGGTGAAAAACTGTTTTTT.

The chain carries TRBV7-2 and TRBJ1-4; possible D gene TRBD1, 6 bases. Trimming removed 5 bases from V and 3 bases from J, with 13 bases in between. The germline V gene encodes CDR1 SGHTA and CDR2 FQGNSA. The CDR3 has 15 residues. This CDR3 reads CASSGRGHSNEKLFF. As DNA, the CDR3 is TGTGCCAGCAGCGGCCGGGGACATTCTAATGAAAAACTGTTTTTT.

V and J are TRBV5-5 and TRBJ2-3; TRBD2 might be the D (5 bases). The CDR3 is 14 residues long. V was trimmed by 4 bases and J by 1 base, leaving 10 bases between them. Germline loops: CDR1 SGHKS, CDR2 YYEKEE (reference sequence). CDR3 nucleotides: TGTGCCAGCAGCAACGGACTGGGCACAGATACGCAGTATTTT. Amino acids: CASSNGLGTDTQYF. Looking up the rest from reference TRBV5-5 and TRBJ2-3 gives the full variable domain: DAGVTQSPTHLIKTRGQQVTLRCSPISGHKSVSWYQQVLGQGPQFIFQYYEKEERGRGNFPDRFSARQFPNYSSELNVNALLLGDSALYLCASSNGLGTDTQYFGPGTRLTVL.

J is TRBJ2-2 and V is TRBV7-8, with 15 bases aligning to TRBD2. Germline assignment: CDR1 SGHVS and CDR2 FQNEAQ. V was pared by 4 bases and J by 6 bases, with 3 bases of the junction left unmatched. This CDR3 spans 16 amino acids. DNA of the CDR3: TGTGCCAGCAGCTCTGGACTAGCGGGAGGGTCCGGGGAGCTGTTTTTT. It encodes CASSSGLAGGSGELFF. The variable domain in full, completed from reference TRBV7-8 and TRBJ2-2, reads GAGVSQSPRYKVAKRGQDVALRCDPISGHVSLFWYQQALGQGPEFLTYFQNEAQLDKSGLPSDRFFAERPEGSVSTLKIQRTQQEDSAVYLCASSSGLAGGSGELFFGEGSRLTVL.

The chain employs TRBV21-1 and TRBJ1-3; the tabulated D call, TRBD1, remains unverified against the DNA. TRBV21-1 is a documented pseudogene. The CDR3 consists of 15 residues. The CDR3 loop reads CASSKAGVPGNTIYF. CDR3 DNA: TGTGCCAGCAGCAAAGCAGGGGTCCCTGGAAACACCATATATTTT.

V and J are TRBV19 and TRBJ2-7; 9 bases map to TRBD2. Germline CDR1 is LNHDA and CDR2 is SQIVND (reference sequence). The V and J ends lost 6 bases and 2 bases, in that order; junction bases with no gene match: 8. This CDR3 is 15 amino acids long. CDR3 nucleotide sequence: TGTGCCAGTAGCCGGGGACTAGCAGATACCTACGAGCAGTACTTC. Translating gives CASSRGLADTYEQYF.

The chain employs TRBV29-1 and TRBJ2-3; D is undetermined. Germline CDR1 SQVTM, CDR2 ANQGSEA. V was pared by 5 bases and J by 0 bases, with 6 bases between. This CDR3 has 12 amino acids. CDR3 amino acids: CSVRDSTDTQYF. CDR3 nucleotides: TGCAGCGTTAGAGACAGCACAGATACGCAGTATTTT.

This clone was observed a handful of times. The chain couples TRBV2 to TRBJ2-1; the D gene is possibly TRBD1 (6 bases). There are 20 residues in the CDR3. CDR1 is SNHLY, CDR2 FYNNEI, per germline. Trimming took off 5 bases at V and 4 bases at J, with 30 bases between the two ends. CDR3 residues: CASSLWTDTLRPAFYNEQFF. CDR3 DNA: TGTGCCAGCAGTCTCTGGACAGACACCCTACGGCCGGCCTTTTACAATGAGCAGTTCTTC.

In its sample, this clone was seen a few times. CDR3 DNA sequence: TGCAGCGTTTGGGGACAGGGCGTAGAGACCCAGTACTTC. Protein: CSVWGQGVETQYF. J is TRBJ2-5 and V is TRBV29-1; 9 bases align to TRBD1. With V trimmed by 5 bases and J by 4 bases, 5 bases remained unmatched. CDR3 length: 13 residues. The V gene's germline CDR1 is SQVTM and CDR2 ANQGSEA.

This clone occurred once. The rearrangement uses TRBV5-6 and TRBJ2-2, with 13 nucleotides matching TRBD2. The CDR3 consists of 15 residues. Losses at the gene ends were 10 bases for V and 5 bases for J; bases not matched to a gene: 8. Germline CDR1 reads SGHDT; CDR2 reads YYEEEE. CDR3 region: CACGLAGVGTGELFF. The CDR3 coding sequence is TGTGCCTGCGGACTAGCGGGAGTGGGTACCGGGGAGCTGTTTTTT.

This clone was counted a single time. The chain carries TRBV5-4 and TRBJ2-5; 7 bases agree with TRBD2. The V and J ends lost 4 bases and 5 bases, in that order; junction bases with no gene match: 11. The germline V gene encodes CDR1 SGHNT and CDR2 YYREEE (reference sequence). The CDR3 covers 15 residues. CDR3 region: CASSIGLVGGETQYF. The CDR3 nucleotides read TGTGCCAGCAGCATAGGCCTAGTGGGAGGGGAGACCCAGTACTTC.

The V call is TRBV27, the J call TRBJ2-7, with 9 bases lining up with TRBD1. Germline V gene lookup returns CDR1 MNHEY and CDR2 SMNVEV (reference sequence). V shed 8 bases and J 10 bases; nucleotides not matched to a gene: 6. The CDR3 is 11 amino acids. CDR3 sequence: CASGTGLDQYF. The CDR3 coding sequence is TGTGCCAGCGGGACAGGGTTGGATCAGTACTTC.

This chain joins TRBV23-1 and TRBJ1-5; a possible D gene is TRBD1 (5 bases). TRBV23-1 is reported as an ORF; its role is uncertain. The CDR3 has 16 amino acids. With 6 bases removed from V and 1 base from J, the gap between germline ends came to 16 bases. The CDR3 sequence: CASSAQGDKSNQPQHF. DNA for the CDR3: TGCGCCAGCAGCGCCCAGGGCGATAAGAGCAATCAGCCCCAGCATTTT.

A few counts support this clone. This chain uses TRBV7-8 with TRBJ1-1; no clear D gene. This CDR3 has 17 amino acids. Germline-derived CDR1 and CDR2 are SGHVS and FQNEAQ. The V gene lost 0 bases and the J gene lost 1 base, with 15 bases spanning the gap. CDR3 amino acids: CASSLASTASPNTEAFF. CDR3 coding DNA: TGTGCCAGCAGCTTAGCATCGACCGCCTCCCCGAACACTGAAGCTTTCTTT.

This clone was counted between two and nine times. This rearrangement joins TRBV6-1 to TRBJ2-6, with D hard to call. Trimming left V 11 bases short and J 0 bases short, with 11 bases between. The CDR3 contains 14 residues. The germline CDR1 and CDR2 sequences are MNHNS and SASEGT. DNA of the CDR3: TGTGCCCACAAGGCGATCTCTGGGGCCAACGTCCTGACTTTC. Encoded protein: CAHKAISGANVLTF.